This T cell receptor beta chain was sequenced for a study of Graves' ophthalmopathy and Graves' hyperthyroidism. The evidence that diagnosis relied on was clinical symptoms, serum thyroxine, TRAb, thyroid ultrasound and orbital computed tomography. The V gene lost 1 base and the J gene lost 5 bases, with 15 bases spanning the gap. The CDR3 is made up of 15 amino acids. The germline V gene encodes CDR1 MGHRA and CDR2 YSYEKL. Researchers took RNA transcripts and amplified TCR beta CDR3 regions from them. RT-PCR in the first round used HTBI primers; a second-round multiplex PCR followed. TCRdb ran MiXCR on the multiplex PCR reads and lists one entry per CDR3 protein. The sample has 500,000 to 700,000 distinct CDR3 sequences, 39% seen once; the top ten hold about 4.6%. There are many counts of this clonotype.

The chain couples TRBV4-1 to TRBJ2-7; D gene ambiguous. This clonotype was obtained from an adult man with Graves' hyperthyroidism. What was sequenced was peripheral blood or thyroid tissue (not recorded which). The CDR3 nucleotides are TGCGCCAGCAGCCAAGTATCCGGACGCTGGGACGAGCAGTACTTC. It yields the protein CASSQVSGRWDEQYF.